The next 13 T cell receptor beta chains were all read from a single sample in a study of T cell responses to AZD1222 COVID-19 vaccine (TCRdb year 2021). This specimen's time point label, per the study, means: about 28 days (+/-7) after the second vaccine dose. Libraries were constructed by the immunoSEQ multiplex PCR assay. Here the immuneACCESS table is served through TCRdb, limited to in-frame sequences with V and J called. Missing clones are a known gap in these copies; in checked studies unresolved V genes cover under half, and the rest lacks a known reason. This sample lists around 120,000 clones; 85% to 90% were detected once. The ten largest clones add up to approximately 15% of the sample. Specimen: peripheral blood, collected 28 days after the second AZD1222 dose. These receptors were taken from an adult who received the AZD1222 COVID-19 vaccine.

This sequence joins TRBV12-3 or TRBV12-4 and TRBJ1-6; no clear D. The CDR3 is made up of 12 amino acids. Trimming removed 0 bases at V and 8 bases at J, with 2 bases between. CDR3 protein: CASSLADSPLHF. The CDR3 DNA reads as TGTGCCAGCAGTTTAGCGGATTCACCCCTCCACTTT.

V usage is TRBV14 and J usage is TRBJ2-3; D remains unclear. The germline V gene encodes CDR1 SGHDN and CDR2 FVKESK. CDR3 length: 16 residues. With 1 base removed from V and 0 bases from J, the gap between germline ends came to 11 bases. In DNA form, the CDR3 reads TGTGCCAGCAGCCAAGTCGGAGCTACTAGCACAGATACGCAGTATTTT. This encodes CASSQVGATSTDTQYF.

This chain connects TRBV6-1 to TRBJ1-1; D ambiguous. Deletions cut 3 bases from V and 4 bases from J, with 12 bases between. CDR3 length equals 14 residues. Per germline, CDR1 MNHNS and CDR2 SASEGT. CDR3 DNA sequence: TGTGCCAGCAGTGACAGGTCTCGGGGCACTGAAGCTTTCTTT. Amino acids: CASSDRSRGTEAFF.

V and J are TRBV12-1 and TRBJ2-2; no check of the table's D call, TRBD1, against the DNA was made. TRBV12-1 has pseudogene status. CDR3 length equals 16 residues. This CDR3 is CASSFGGDRNTGELFF. CDR3 bases: TGTGCCAGCAGCTTTGGGGGGGACAGGAACACCGGGGAGCTGTTTTTT.

The chain recombines TRBV24-1 with TRBJ1-5, with TRBD1 matching 8 bases. CDR3 length: 15 amino acids. Germline CDR1 KGHDR, CDR2 SFDVKD. The V gene end was trimmed by 5 bases and the J gene end by 5 bases; junction bases not matched to a gene: 7. The chain's CDR3 is CATSGTPGGDQPQHF. The CDR3 DNA reads as TGTGCCACCAGTGGTACCCCAGGGGGCGATCAGCCCCAGCATTTT.

This rearrangement joins TRBV6-6 to TRBJ1-6; D is ambiguous. This CDR3 is built from 13 residues. V lost 2 bases and J 6 bases, leaving 5 bases between the germline ends. Germline lookup yields CDR1 MNHNY and CDR2 SVGAGI (reference sequence). CDR3 residues: CASSYGANSPLHF. CDR3 DNA: TGTGCCAGCAGTTACGGTGCTAATTCACCCCTCCACTTT.

The V and J genes are TRBV7-3 and TRBJ2-1; TRBD2 matches 7 bases. Per germline, CDR1 SGHTA and CDR2 FQGTGA. Germline trimming cut 2 bases from V and 7 bases from J; bases unmatched to any gene: 11. The length of the CDR3 is 16 residues. The chain's CDR3 is CASSLSPSGPWNEQFF. The DNA of the CDR3 is TGTGCCAGCAGCTTATCTCCTAGCGGACCGTGGAATGAGCAGTTCTTC.

This chain links TRBV3-1 (or the pseudogene TRBV3-2) with TRBJ2-3; 8 bases agree with TRBD2. This CDR3 has 13 residues. The V and J ends lost 4 bases and 5 bases, in that order; junction bases with no gene match: 2. Per the germline V gene, CDR1 is LGHDT and CDR2 is YNNKEL (reference sequence). This CDR3 reads CASSPSGLDTQYF. The CDR3 bases are TGTGCCAGCAGCCCTAGCGGGCTAGATACGCAGTATTTT.

The V gene is TRBV10-3, the J gene TRBJ1-1; D not resolved. The V and J ends lost 2 bases and 10 bases respectively, with 11 bases between them. Germline V lookup: CDR1 ENHRY, CDR2 SYGVKD. The CDR3 has 12 amino acids. The CDR3 region is CAISEPGEIAFF. The CDR3 nucleotides read TGTGCCATCAGTGAGCCGGGTGAGATAGCTTTCTTT.

The chain uses TRBV6-5 and TRBJ1-4, with 8 bases aligning to TRBD1. Trimming removed 0 bases from V and 7 bases from J; junction bases left unmatched: 7. Germline CDR1 reads MNHEY; CDR2 reads SVGAGI. The CDR3 is 16 residues long. CDR3 bases: TGTGCCAGCAGTTACTCGACCCCAGGGGGCGGTGAAAAACTGTTTTTT. Amino acids: CASSYSTPGGGEKLFF.

This chain connects TRBV7-2 to TRBJ2-7; the match to TRBD1 covers 7 bases. This CDR3 region has 15 residues. The germline V gene encodes CDR1 SGHTA and CDR2 FQGNSA. Trimming cost V 1 base and J 2 bases; bases outside gene matches: 5. The chain's CDR3 is CASSLGQGVAYEQYF. The CDR3 DNA sequence: TGTGCCAGCAGCTTAGGGCAGGGGGTCGCCTACGAGCAGTACTTC. The complete variable domain, with remaining parts taken from reference TRBV7-2 and TRBJ2-7, reads GAGVSQSPSNKVTEKGKDVELRCDPISGHTALYWYRQSLGQGLEFLIYFQGNSAPDKSGLPSDRFSAERTGGSVSTLTIQRTQQEDSAVYLCASSLGQGVAYEQYFGPGTRLTVT.

The chain has TRBV5-1 and TRBJ2-1; D gene ambiguous. Germline values: CDR1 SGHRS, CDR2 YFSETQ. V lost 0 bases and J lost 4, with 11 bases in between. CDR3 length: 15 amino acids. This CDR3 is CASSLAGTEYNEQFF. CDR3 nucleotide sequence: TGCGCCAGCAGCTTGGCCGGCACAGAATACAATGAGCAGTTCTTC. The full variable domain, completed using reference TRBV5-1 and TRBJ2-1, is KAGVTQTPRYLIKTRGQQVTLSCSPISGHRSVSWYQQTPGQGLQFLFEYFSETQRNKGNFPGRFSGRQFSNSRSEMNVSTLELGDSALYLCASSLAGTEYNEQFFGPGTRLTVL.

The chain is built from TRBV9 and TRBJ1-6, with 7 bases lining up with TRBD1. The length of the CDR3 is 14 residues. Germline CDR1 SGDLS, CDR2 YYNGEE. Germline trimming cut 3 bases from V and 8 bases from J; bases unmatched to any gene: 5. In DNA, the CDR3 is TGTGCCAGCAGCGCCCGGGACAGCTATTCACCCCTCCACTTT. Amino acid sequence: CASSARDSYSPLHF.